These T cell receptor beta chains were read from a single sample in a study of blood T cell repertoires in COVID-19. The repertoire was sequenced with immunoSEQ multiplex PCR; TCRdb's copy has only in-frame clones and lacks some. The sample holds more than 250,000 clones, around 89% seen once. Sequenced material: PBMCs or T cells enriched from blood (not recorded which). The receptors here all came from a woman aged 18-29 years with acute COVID-19. Each CDR3 is given with its conserved first and last residue. The order of the fields is J gene, V gene, clone size, D gene, CDR3 protein, CDR3 DNA. A D gene is named only where the DNA matches it firmly. Rows may omit the clone size; those that give it use once, few, many or a size class.

TRBJ1-5 TRBV28 NA TRBD1 CASSAGTGGFQPQHF TGTGCCAGCAGTGCCGGGACAGGGGGCTTTCAGCCCCAGCATTTT
TRBJ2-7 TRBV19 NA NA CASSTTGSPLYEQYF TGTGCCAGTAGCACTACAGGGTCCCCCCTCTACGAGCAGTACTTC
TRBJ2-1 TRBV4-3 NA TRBD1 CASSHGTGVYNEQFF TGCGCCAGCAGCCACGGGACAGGGGTCTACAATGAGCAGTTCTTC
TRBJ2-3 TRBV10-1 NA TRBD2 CASSETGGPDTQYF TGCGCCAGCAGTGAGACGGGAGGGCCAGATACGCAGTATTTT
TRBJ2-7 TRBV2 NA NA CASSAGEGGYEQYF TGTGCCAGCAGTGCCGGGGAGGGGGGCTACGAGCAGTACTTC
TRBJ1-1 TRBV10-1 NA TRBD1 CASSDLTGGPAEAFF TGCGCCAGCAGTGACCTGACAGGGGGCCCCGCTGAAGCTTTCTTT
TRBJ2-1 TRBV27 NA TRBD2 CASSSLGTSGSSYEQFF TGTGCCAGCAGTTCCCTTGGGACTAGCGGGAGTTCCTATGAGCAGTTCTTC
TRBJ2-5 TRBV15 NA NA CATSRDRAGRGETQYF TGTGCCACCAGCAGAGATAGAGCGGGTAGAGGGGAGACCCAGTACTTC
TRBJ1-2 TRBV5-1 NA NA CASSLSSGNYGYTF TGCGCCAGCAGCTTGTCGTCAGGGAACTATGGCTACACCTTC
TRBJ1-3 TRBV18 once NA CASSPAGIDTIYF TGTGCCAGCTCACCAGCCGGGATAGACACCATATATTTT
TRBJ1-4 TRBV11-2 few TRBD1 CASSLGHQGANEKLFF TGTGCCAGCAGCTTAGGCCATCAGGGGGCGAATGAAAAACTGTTTTTT
TRBJ2-7 TRBV7-2 NA NA CASSPWTSSYEQYF TGTGCCAGCAGCCCCTGGACTTCCTCCTACGAGCAGTACTTC
TRBJ2-7 TRBV6-5 once NA CAGKGGRNSYEQYF TGTGCCGGCAAAGGGGGACGGAACTCCTACGAGCAGTACTTC
TRBJ2-5 TRBV18 once TRBD1 CASSPPRDRDLQETQYF TGTGCCAGCTCACCACCCCGGGACAGGGACTTACAAGAGACCCAGTACTTC
TRBJ2-2 TRBV7-8 NA NA CASSRDRILTGELFF TGTGCCAGCAGCCGAGACAGGATCCTCACCGGGGAGCTGTTTTTT
TRBJ2-1 TRBV7-2 few NA CASSLVGLGEQFF TGTGCCAGCAGCTTAGTTGGTTTGGGCGAGCAGTTCTTC
TRBJ1-1 TRBV18 few NA CASTRGGDTEAFF TGTGCCAGCACGCGCGGGGGGGACACTGAAGCTTTCTTT
TRBJ1-5 TRBV27 NA TRBD1 CASSSRQGLGSNQPQHF TGTGCCAGCAGTTCCCGACAGGGTCTGGGGAGCAATCAGCCCCAGCATTTT
TRBJ1-4 TRBV6-1 NA NA CASSESRDDEKLFF TGTGCCAGCAGTGAATCCAGGGATGATGAAAAACTGTTTTTT
TRBJ2-5 TRBV4-2 few TRBD1 CASSQAIPGQGFQETQYF TGTGCCAGCAGCCAAGCGATTCCGGGACAGGGGTTTCAAGAGACCCAGTACTTC
TRBJ2-2 TRBV7-9 NA NA CASSFRGSGELFF TGTGCCAGCAGCTTCAGGGGTTCCGGGGAGCTGTTTTTT
TRBJ2-3 TRBV10-2 NA NA CASSDYSSTDTQYF TGCGCCAGCAGTGACTACTCAAGCACAGATACGCAGTATTTT
TRBJ2-7 TRBV28 NA NA CASSPPRLLAGQYF TGTGCCAGCAGCCCTCCCCGCCTCCTGGCTGGGCAGTACTTC
TRBJ2-1 TRBV10-2 NA TRBD2 CATGTSGRDEQFF TGCGCCACCGGAACAAGCGGGAGAGATGAGCAGTTCTTC
TRBJ2-3 TRBV6-5 NA TRBD2 CASKESGRGTDTQYF TGTGCCAGCAAGGAGAGCGGGAGGGGCACAGATACGCAGTATTTT
TRBJ2-1 TRBV7-9 few NA CASSFSGVNEQFF TGTGCCAGCAGCTTCTCGGGGGTTAATGAGCAGTTCTTC
TRBJ1-2 TRBV6-5 once TRBD1 CASSPDRGHYGYTF TGTGCCAGCAGTCCGGACAGGGGGCACTATGGCTACACCTTC
TRBJ2-7 TRBV30 NA TRBD2 CAWSVTSGSYEQYF TGTGCCTGGAGTGTTACTAGCGGGAGCTACGAGCAGTACTTC
TRBJ1-6 TRBV20-1 NA TRBD1 CSASSGQGYNSPLHF TGCAGTGCTAGTTCGGGACAGGGCTATAATTCACCCCTCCACTTT
TRBJ1-1 TRBV6-5 NA TRBD1 CASSYWTGNTEAFF TGTGCCAGCAGTTACTGGACAGGGAACACTGAAGCTTTCTTT
TRBJ2-1 TRBV7-3 NA NA CASSLTIQDNEQFF TGTGCCAGCAGCTTAACGATCCAGGATAATGAGCAGTTCTTC
TRBJ1-6 TRBV9 NA TRBD1 CASSVAGTGRSPLHF TGTGCCAGCAGCGTAGCTGGGACAGGGCGTTCACCCCTCCACTTT
TRBJ1-1 TRBV4-2 NA NA CASSQSTGNTEAFF TGTGCCAGCAGCCAGTCTACAGGGAACACTGAAGCTTTCTTT
TRBJ2-2 TRBV2 NA NA CASSEQGVTLERMFF TGTGCCAGCAGTGAGCAAGGGGTTACATTAGAAAGGATGTTTTTT
TRBJ2-2 TRBV9 NA TRBD1 CASSVTRTGLAGELFF TGTGCCAGCAGCGTAACTCGGACAGGGCTGGCCGGGGAGCTGTTTTTT
TRBJ2-1 TRBV29-1 NA TRBD2 CSVVRGGAYNEQFF TGCAGCGTAGTGCGGGGGGGAGCCTACAATGAGCAGTTCTTC
TRBJ1-6 TRBV9 few NA CASSVEGANSPLHF TGTGCCAGCAGCGTAGAGGGAGCCAATTCACCCCTCCACTTT
TRBJ1-1 TRBV11-2 NA TRBD1 CASSLFRDREAFF TGTGCCAGCAGCTTGTTCCGGGACAGGGAAGCTTTCTTT
TRBJ2-7 TRBV28 NA TRBD2 CASTSGRETYEQYF TGTGCCAGCACTAGCGGGAGGGAGACCTACGAGCAGTACTTC
TRBJ1-2 TRBV27 NA TRBD1 CASSLGTGVFYGYTF TGTGCCAGCAGTTTGGGGACAGGGGTTTTCTATGGCTACACCTTC